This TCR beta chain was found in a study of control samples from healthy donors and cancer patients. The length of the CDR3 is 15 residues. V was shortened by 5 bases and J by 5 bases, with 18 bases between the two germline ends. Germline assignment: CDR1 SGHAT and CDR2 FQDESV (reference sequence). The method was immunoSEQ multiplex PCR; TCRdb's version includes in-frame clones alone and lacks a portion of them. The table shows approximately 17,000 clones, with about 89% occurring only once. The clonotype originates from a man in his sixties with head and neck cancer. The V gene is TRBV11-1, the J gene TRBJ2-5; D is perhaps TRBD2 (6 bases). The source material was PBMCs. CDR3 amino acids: CASSPRRATGETQYF. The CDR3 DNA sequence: TGTGCCAGCAGCCCCCGGAGGGCCACCGGGGAGACCCAGTACTTC.